The T cell receptor beta chain under discussion was sequenced for a study of blood T cells in healthy people across ages. Through a sample-barcoded 5' primer and a J-beta primer mix, a second PCR was run for roughly 6 to 11 cycles. Each cDNA molecule received a tag from a template-switch adaptor that had 12 random nucleotides. TCRdb recomputed calls from the 5' RACE reads with MiXCR, one row per CDR3 protein. The profile shows some 1.4 million distinct CDR3 sequences, 40% to 50% of them singletons. CDR1 and CDR2 from the germline V gene are SQVTM and ANQGSEA. The length of the CDR3 is 12 residues. Trimming pared 7 bases from V and 2 bases from J, leaving 12 bases between. Donors were systemically healthy Caucasian individuals from Russia aged roughly 6 to 100 years. Overall study findings and caveats: TCR beta diversity per million T cells fell roughly linearly with age. CMV infection status of these donors was not known.

Turning to this clonotype: Its antigen is as yet unknown.

Specimen: blood. The chain links TRBV29-1 to TRBJ2-7; D is perhaps TRBD1 or TRBD2 (5 bases each). The sequence was obtained from a woman between 18 and 29 years old in good health. The CDR3 protein is CSAGTETYEQYF. For the CDR3, the DNA is TGCAGCGCCGGGACGGAGACCTACGAGCAGTACTTC.